This paragraph reports one T cell receptor (beta chain). The antigen it recognizes is unknown. No qualities accompany the bases; no much larger clone lies one base away. This sample was included in a study of chemoradiotherapy in HPV16-positive cancers (dated by TCRdb to about 2022). Study-wide context: Using functional T-cell assays on cells from two HPV16-positive patients, the researchers defined candidate HPV-specific T-cell clones and common TCR motifs. The study asked whether T-cell immunity to the HPV oncoproteins E6 and E7 changes during chemoradiotherapy and whether this immunity affects survival. The candidate HPV-specific TCRs and motifs were subsequently tracked in TCR repertoires obtained from 86 patients with HPV-related cancers.

The study at large found these results: Expansion of candidate HPV-specific clones and E7-related TCR motifs was observed in the tumor microenvironment during treatment, whereas no such expansion was observed for non-HPV-specific T cells. Among HPV16-positive patients, expansion of HPV-responsive T cells during chemoradiotherapy was associated with better recurrence-free survival. The survival association was reported for HPV16-positive patients, and the functional definition of HPV-specific T cells was derived from only a couple of HPV16-positive patients.

Repertoires were sampled repeatedly over the course of chemoradiotherapy, so clonal expansion could be followed in the tumor microenvironment. Receptor amplification or capture employed the immunoSEQ multiplex PCR assay. In TCRdb, the immuneACCESS table is reduced to in-frame sequences with V and J assigned. These tables do not hold every clone; where another copy was compared, an unresolved V gene accounts for under half, and the others remain unexplained. Present in this sample are 30,000 to 45,000 clones, around 80% of which were seen just once. Clones ranked in the top ten supply about 4.1% of the sample. The TCR comes from a human donor with HPV-associated anogenital cancer. The sequenced sample was blood, obtained from a patient who underwent chemoradiotherapy.

The DNA sequence is given as TGTGCCAGCAGTTTCAAGAACACCGGGGAGCTGTTTTTT. The encoded protein is CASSFKNTGELFF. The rearranged segments are TRBV2 and TRBJ2-2, with no confidently assigned D gene. Measured from the cysteine to the phenylalanine, the CDR3 is 13 residues long. Only CDR3 DNA is held: 39 bases, read in frame from base 1. Taken from the germline V gene, the CDR1 and CDR2 loops are SNHLY and FYNNEI. The junction shows trimming of 5 bases on V and 1 base on J, plus 5 bases between the germline ends.